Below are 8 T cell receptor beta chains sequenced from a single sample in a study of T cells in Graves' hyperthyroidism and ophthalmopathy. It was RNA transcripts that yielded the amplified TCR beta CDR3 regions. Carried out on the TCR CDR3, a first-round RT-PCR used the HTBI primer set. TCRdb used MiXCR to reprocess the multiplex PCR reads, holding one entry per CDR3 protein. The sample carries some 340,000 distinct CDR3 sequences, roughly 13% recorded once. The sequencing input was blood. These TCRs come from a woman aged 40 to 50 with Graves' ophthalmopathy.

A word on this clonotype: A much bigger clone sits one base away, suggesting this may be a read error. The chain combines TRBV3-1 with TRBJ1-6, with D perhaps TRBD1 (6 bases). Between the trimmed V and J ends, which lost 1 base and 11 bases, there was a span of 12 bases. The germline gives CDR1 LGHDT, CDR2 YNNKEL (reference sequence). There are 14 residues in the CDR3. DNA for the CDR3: TGTGCCAGCAGCCAAGGACCCGGGGGGCCACCCCTCCACTTT. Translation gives CASSQGPGGPPLHF.

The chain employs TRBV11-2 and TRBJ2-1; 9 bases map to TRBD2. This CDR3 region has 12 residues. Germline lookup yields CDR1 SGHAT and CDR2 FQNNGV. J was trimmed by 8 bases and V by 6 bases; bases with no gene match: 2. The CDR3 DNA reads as TGTGCCAGCAGGACTAGCGGAGATGAGCAGTTCTTC. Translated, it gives CASRTSGDEQFF.

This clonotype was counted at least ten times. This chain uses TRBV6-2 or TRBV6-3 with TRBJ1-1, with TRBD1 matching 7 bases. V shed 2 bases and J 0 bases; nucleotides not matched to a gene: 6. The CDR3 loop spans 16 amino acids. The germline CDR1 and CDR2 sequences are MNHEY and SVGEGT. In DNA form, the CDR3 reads TGTGCCAGCAGTTACATCCAGGGGGGTGTGAACACTGAAGCTTTCTTT. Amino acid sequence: CASSYIQGGVNTEAFF.

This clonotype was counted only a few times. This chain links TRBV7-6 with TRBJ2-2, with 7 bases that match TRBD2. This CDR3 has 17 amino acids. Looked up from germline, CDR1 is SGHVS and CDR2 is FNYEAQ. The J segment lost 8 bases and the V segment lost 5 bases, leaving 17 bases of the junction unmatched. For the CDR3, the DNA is TGTGCCAGCAGCCCCCGACCCGGGACTACCGGCGAGGGGGAGCTGTTTTTT. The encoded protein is CASSPRPGTTGEGELFF.

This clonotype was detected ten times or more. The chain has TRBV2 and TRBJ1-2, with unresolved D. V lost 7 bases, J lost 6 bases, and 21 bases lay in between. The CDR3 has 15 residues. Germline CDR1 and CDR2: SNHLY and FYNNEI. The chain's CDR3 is CASTLRATPTNGYTF. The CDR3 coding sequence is TGTGCCAGCACCCTGAGGGCGACTCCTACGAATGGCTACACCTTC.

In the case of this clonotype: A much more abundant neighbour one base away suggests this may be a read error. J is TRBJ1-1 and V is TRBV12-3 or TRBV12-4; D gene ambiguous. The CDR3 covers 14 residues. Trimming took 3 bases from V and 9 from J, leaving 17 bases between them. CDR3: CASSFSLGSAKAFF. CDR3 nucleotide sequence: TGTGCCAGCAGTTTCTCTTTAGGGTCAGCTAAAGCTTTCTTT.

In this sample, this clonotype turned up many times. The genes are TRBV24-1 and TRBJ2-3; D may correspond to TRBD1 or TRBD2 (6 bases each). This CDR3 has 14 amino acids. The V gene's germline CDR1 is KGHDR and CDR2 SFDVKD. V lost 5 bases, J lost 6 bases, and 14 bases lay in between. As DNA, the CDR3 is TGTGCCACCAGTGGGGGGGCCCAGGTGGATACGCAGTATTTT. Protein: CATSGGAQVDTQYF.

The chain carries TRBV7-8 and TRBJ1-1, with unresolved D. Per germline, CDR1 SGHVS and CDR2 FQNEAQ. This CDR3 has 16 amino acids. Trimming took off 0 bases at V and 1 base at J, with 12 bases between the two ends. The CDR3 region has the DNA TGTGCCAGCAGCTTAGCAGGACGGAGGGCGAACACTGAAGCTTTCTTT. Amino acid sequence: CASSLAGRRANTEAFF.